One sample yielded the 30 T cell receptor beta chains listed below, sequenced in a study of Ad26.COV2.S vaccination and SARS-CoV-2 variants. Treatment reported: roughly 19 received Ad26.COV2.S at low or high dose, single or two shots; roughly five received placebo; per-sample allocation not given. Day 63 after the first vaccine or placebo injection was the time point for sampling. Sequencing was performed with immunoSEQ multiplex PCR; in TCRdb, only in-frame clones are kept and a portion is missing. The sample includes a few hundred thousand clones, around 91% of them seen just once. The sample was peripheral blood, taken in a trial of Ad26.COV2.S vaccine versus placebo. Receptors were obtained from a person aged 18-60 years who received the Ad26.COV2.S COVID-19 vaccine or a placebo.

The chain links TRBV15 to TRBJ1-1; the D is unclear. Germline V gene data show CDR1 as LNHNV and CDR2 as YYDKDF (reference sequence). CDR3 length: 14 amino acids. V shed 0 bases and J shed 1 base, with 6 bases lying between them. DNA for the CDR3: TGTGCCACCAGCAGAGACACAGAGAACACTGAAGCTTTCTTT. It translates to CATSRDTENTEAFF.

This rearrangement joins TRBV15 to TRBJ1-5, with D hard to call. The CDR3 has 15 amino acids. The V end was cut by 4 bases, the J end by 4 bases, with 14 bases between. Germline V gene lookup returns CDR1 LNHNV and CDR2 YYDKDF (reference sequence). CDR3 region: CATSNSRASNQPQHF. CDR3 bases: TGTGCCACCAGCAATTCCCGGGCTTCAAATCAGCCCCAGCATTTT.

This chain connects TRBV6-6 to TRBJ1-5; no firm D call. V was shortened by 5 bases and J by 0 bases, with 8 bases between the two germline ends. Per the germline V gene, CDR1 is MNHNY and CDR2 is SVGAGI (reference sequence). The CDR3 is 14 amino acids. CDR3 protein: CASSDGISNQPQHF. DNA for the CDR3: TGTGCCAGCAGTGACGGGATTAGCAATCAGCCCCAGCATTTT.

This chain joins TRBV12-3 or TRBV12-4 and TRBJ1-1, with D perhaps matching TRBD1 (6 bases). Trimming pared 6 bases from V and 4 bases from J, leaving 12 bases between. This CDR3 has 13 amino acids. The chain's CDR3 is CASSYREGTEAFF. The CDR3 DNA reads as TGTGCCAGCAGCTACAGGGAGGGCACTGAAGCTTTCTTT.

The chain joins TRBV28 to TRBJ2-7; weak D call: TRBD1 (6 bases). V lost 1 base, J lost 0 bases, and 7 bases lay in between. The germline V gene encodes CDR1 MDHEN and CDR2 SYDVKM. The CDR3 spans 14 residues. The chain's CDR3 is CASSLSRGSYEQYF. In DNA, the CDR3 is TGTGCCAGCAGTTTATCCAGGGGCTCCTACGAGCAGTACTTC.

The chain joins TRBV7-9 to TRBJ1-6; the D gene is possibly TRBD1 (5 bases). V dropped 3 bases and J dropped 12 bases, with 6 bases sitting between them. CDR3 size: 11 residues. Looked up from germline, CDR1 is SEHNR and CDR2 is FQNEAQ (reference sequence). This CDR3 reads CASSLGGPLHF. As DNA, the CDR3 is TGTGCCAGCAGCTTGGGGGGACCCCTCCACTTT.

This clone came up once. This chain joins TRBV12-2 and TRBJ2-3; TRBD2 was called by the table and not checked on the DNA. TRBV12-2 is recorded as a pseudogene. CDR3 size: 13 residues. The CDR3 DNA reads TGTGCAAGAGAGCGGGGGAACACAGATACGCAGTATTTT. It encodes CARERGNTDTQYF.

V and J are TRBV5-4 and TRBJ2-7; the match to TRBD2 covers 7 bases. This CDR3 is 13 amino acids long. V lost 9 bases and J lost 3; bases outside the gene matches: 9. Germline V gene lookup returns CDR1 SGHNT and CDR2 YYREEE (reference sequence). This chain's CDR3 is CATLRAGDYEQYF. CDR3 nucleotide sequence: TGTGCCACCTTACGGGCGGGAGACTACGAGCAGTACTTC.

The chain links TRBV5-1 to TRBJ1-2; 10 nucleotides line up with TRBD1. Germline trimming cut 0 bases from V and 8 bases from J; bases unmatched to any gene: 4. CDR3 length: 14 residues. Per the germline V gene, CDR1 is SGHRS and CDR2 is YFSETQ. The CDR3 bases are TGCGCCAGCAGCTTGGGTGGGACAGGGGACGGCTACACCTTC. This translates into CASSLGGTGDGYTF.

The chain links TRBV10-3 to TRBJ1-2; D unclear. Germline CDR1 and CDR2: ENHRY and SYGVKD. The CDR3 is 12 amino acids. Trimming cost V 4 bases and J 7 bases, with 10 bases left between them. CDR3 nucleotide sequence: TGTGCCATCAGTGGCCCAGGTGGTGGCTACACCTTC. Translation: CAISGPGGGYTF.

This chain uses TRBV5-4 with TRBJ2-7; 7 bases map to TRBD2. V lost 2 bases, J lost 2 bases, and 10 bases stayed unmatched. The CDR3 consists of 16 residues. Germline loops: CDR1 SGHNT, CDR2 YYREEE (reference sequence). The CDR3 loop reads CASSFEQGRGTYEQYF. CDR3 nucleotide sequence: TGTGCCAGCAGCTTTGAACAAGGGAGGGGAACCTACGAGCAGTACTTC.

The chain combines TRBV5-5 with TRBJ1-1, with D perhaps matching TRBD1 (6 bases). CDR3 size: 13 residues. Germline lookup yields CDR1 SGHKS and CDR2 YYEKEE (reference sequence). V was clipped by 3 bases and J by 5 bases, with 11 bases between them. CDR3 region: CASSSPDRTEAFF. The CDR3 nucleotides are TGTGCCAGCAGCTCTCCTGACAGGACTGAAGCTTTCTTT.

V gene TRBV10-3 combines with J gene TRBJ2-2; possibly TRBD2 for D (6 bases). The CDR3 is 15 amino acids. In germline, CDR1 is ENHRY, CDR2 SYGVKD. Trimming removed 6 bases from V and 3 bases from J, with 14 bases in between. The CDR3 reads CAISSGGRHTGELFF. CDR3 bases: TGTGCCATCAGCAGTGGAGGGAGGCACACCGGGGAGCTGTTTTTT.

This chain uses TRBV2 with TRBJ1-4; D unclear. The CDR3 is 16 residues long. The germline gives CDR1 SNHLY, CDR2 FYNNEI. Between the trimmed V and J ends, which lost 1 base and 0 bases, there was a span of 9 bases. The CDR3 region is CASSEGITSTNEKLFF. The DNA of the CDR3 is TGTGCCAGCAGTGAAGGGATCACCTCAACTAATGAAAAACTGTTTTTT.

This sequence joins TRBV27 and TRBJ1-2, with 8 bases that match TRBD1. Germline V lookup: CDR1 MNHEY, CDR2 SMNVEV (reference sequence). V shed 6 bases, J shed 1 base, and the junction held 10 bases outside the gene matches. The CDR3 runs 16 residues. The CDR3 DNA is TGTGCCAGCAGGTATACAGGGGGGGATTATAACTATGGCTACACCTTC. Its translation is CASRYTGGDYNYGYTF.

The chain is built from TRBV11-3 and TRBJ2-7; the match to TRBD1 covers 9 bases. J lost 5 bases, V lost 3 bases, and 11 bases had no gene match. The CDR3 sequence is 16 residues long. Germline CDR1 reads SGHNT; CDR2 reads YENEEA. CDR3 in amino acids: CASSLSPGQGGHEQYF. The CDR3 DNA sequence: TGTGCCAGCAGCTTGTCCCCGGGACAGGGAGGCCACGAGCAGTACTTC.

This rearrangement joins TRBV5-4 to TRBJ1-1, with 7 nucleotides matching TRBD1. CDR1 is SGHNT, CDR2 YYREEE, per germline (reference sequence). The CDR3 consists of 14 residues. V shed 4 bases, J shed 0 bases, and the junction held 3 bases outside the gene matches. CDR3 residues: CASSKGALNTEAFF. Written as DNA, the CDR3 is TGTGCCAGCAGCAAGGGGGCCCTGAACACTGAAGCTTTCTTT.

This rearrangement joins TRBV20-1 to TRBJ2-7; TRBD1 might be the D (6 bases). The V and J ends lost 3 bases and 5 bases respectively, with 17 bases between them. CDR3 length: 14 residues. Germline V gene data show CDR1 as DFQATT and CDR2 as SNEGSKA (reference sequence). The CDR3 bases are TGCAGTGCTAGTATCGGGACATTATCCCACGAGCAGTACTTC. This codes for CSASIGTLSHEQYF.

The rearrangement joins TRBV28 to TRBJ2-1; 11 nucleotides line up with TRBD2. This CDR3 contains 15 residues. V gave up 5 bases and J gave up 15 bases; unmatched junction bases: 15. CDR1 and CDR2 from the germline V gene are MDHEN and SYDVKM. The CDR3 nucleotides are TGTGCCAGCAGTCCGACTAGCGGGACGTCAGCCGCAGGGTTCTTC. Translating gives CASSPTSGTSAAGFF. Together with reference TRBV28 and TRBJ2-1, the CDR3 gives the full variable domain: DVKVTQSSRYLVKRTGEKVFLECVQDMDHENMFWYRQDPGLGLRLIYFSYDVKMKEKGDIPEGYSVSREKKERFSLILESASTNQTSMYLCASSPTSGTSAAGFFGPGTRLTVL.

This clone was found a few times. This sequence joins TRBV6-5 and TRBJ2-1, with D perhaps matching TRBD2 (5 bases). The CDR3 loop spans 13 amino acids. Per germline, CDR1 MNHEY and CDR2 SVGAGI. Trimming left V 6 bases short and J 4 bases short, with 10 bases between. CDR3 sequence (DNA): TGTGCCAGCAGGGCGGGCCTATACAATGAGCAGTTCTTC. Protein: CASRAGLYNEQFF.

The chain joins TRBV6-5 to TRBJ2-3; the D is unclear. V was trimmed by 8 bases and J by 7 bases, leaving 13 bases between them. The CDR3 loop spans 12 amino acids. The germline V gene encodes CDR1 MNHEY and CDR2 SVGAGI. The CDR3 region has the DNA TGTGCCAGCTTGCTCCTCAGAAATACGCAGTATTTT. The encoded protein is CASLLLRNTQYF.

This chain links TRBV6-5 with TRBJ2-3; D is unresolved. CDR1 MNHEY and CDR2 SVGAGI come from the germline V gene. The CDR3 is made up of 12 amino acids. The V gene lost 5 bases and the J gene lost 6 bases, with 9 bases spanning the gap. The CDR3 region has the DNA TGTGCCAGCAGTCCCTCGTCCGATACGCAGTATTTT. Amino acid sequence: CASSPSSDTQYF.

The chain combines TRBV30 with TRBJ1-2; no clear D gene. This CDR3 region has 15 residues. Trimming shortened V by 0 bases and J by 8 bases, and 19 bases separated the two germline ends. Germline values: CDR1 GTSNPN, CDR2 SVGIG (reference sequence). CDR3 DNA sequence: TGTGCCTGGAGTGTTTATGATAGAGGGAGTGGCGGCTACACCTTC. Protein: CAWSVYDRGSGGYTF.

This rearrangement joins TRBV2 to TRBJ1-5; 11 positions match TRBD1. The V and J ends lost 7 bases and 6 bases, in that order; junction bases with no gene match: 8. The CDR3 loop spans 15 amino acids. Germline CDR1 and CDR2: SNHLY and FYNNEI. As DNA, the CDR3 is TGTGCCAGCACCCCGGACAGGGGGCAGGGTCAGCCCCAGCATTTT. It translates to CASTPDRGQGQPQHF.

In DNA form, the CDR3 reads TGTGCCAGCAGCTTAGCGCTTGGAAACACGCAGTATTTT. It codes for CASSLALGNTQYF. The chain carries TRBV7-6 and TRBJ2-3, with unresolved D. CDR3 length: 13 amino acids. Germline V CDR1 and CDR2: SGHVS, FNYEAQ. V lost 0 bases and J 9 bases, leaving 10 bases between the germline ends.

This chain links TRBV7-2 with TRBJ2-7; no reliable D call. Trimming cost V 1 base and J 7 bases, with 11 bases left between them. The CDR3 runs to 13 residues. In germline, CDR1 is SGHTA, CDR2 FQGNSA. CDR3 sequence (DNA): TGTGCCAGCAGCTTAGGCCCTCTAGAGGAGCAGTACTTC. It specifies CASSLGPLEEQYF.

This clone appeared a few times. The V and J genes are TRBV14 and TRBJ2-7, with 8 nucleotides matching TRBD2. The CDR3 covers 16 residues. Trimming removed 4 bases from V and 4 bases from J; junction bases left unmatched: 12. Germline CDR1 is SGHDN and CDR2 is FVKESK. In DNA, the CDR3 is TGTGCCAGCAGCCCCCGCATGGGAGCGGGGGAATACGAGCAGTACTTC. Encoded protein: CASSPRMGAGEYEQYF. Full variable domain (rest looked up from reference TRBV14 and TRBJ2-7): EAGVTQFPSHSVIEKGQTVTLRCDPISGHDNLYWYRRVMGKEIKFLLHFVKESKQDESGMPNNRFLAERTGGTYSTLKVQPAELEDSGVYFCASSPRMGAGEYEQYFGPGTRLTVT.

The V and J genes are TRBV28 and TRBJ2-2, with D possibly being TRBD1 or TRBD2 (5 bases each). Trimming left V 6 bases short and J 1 base short, with 18 bases between. The CDR3 is 17 amino acids. In germline, CDR1 is MDHEN, CDR2 SYDVKM. CDR3 residues: CASSPSLWGRNTGELFF. CDR3 DNA: TGTGCCAGCAGCCCATCCTTGTGGGGACGGAACACCGGGGAGCTGTTTTTT. Full variable domain (missing parts from reference TRBV28 and TRBJ2-2): DVKVTQSSRYLVKRTGEKVFLECVQDMDHENMFWYRQDPGLGLRLIYFSYDVKMKEKGDIPEGYSVSREKKERFSLILESASTNQTSMYLCASSPSLWGRNTGELFFGEGSRLTVL.

The chain is built from TRBV28 and TRBJ1-2; 12 positions match TRBD1. CDR1 MDHEN and CDR2 SYDVKM come from the germline V gene. The CDR3 consists of 17 residues. Unmatched junction bases numbered 11, after V lost 2 bases and J lost 7 bases. The CDR3 loop reads CASSLAGDRGQKGGYTF. The CDR3 DNA sequence: TGTGCCAGCAGTTTAGCGGGGGACAGGGGGCAAAAAGGTGGCTACACCTTC.

V gene TRBV5-5 combines with J gene TRBJ1-3; possible D gene TRBD1, 6 bases. From germline, CDR1 is SGHKS and CDR2 YYEKEE (reference sequence). The CDR3 spans 13 residues. Trimming took off 6 bases at V and 1 base at J, with 8 bases between the two ends. The CDR3 sequence: CASTDRSGNTIYF. The CDR3 DNA reads as TGTGCCAGCACCGACAGGTCTGGAAACACCATATATTTT.